Below are 32 T cell receptor beta chains sequenced from a single sample in a study of shared clonotypes between healthy human individuals. Some clones are missing from TCRdb's copy, which holds only in-frame ones; the method was immunoSEQ multiplex PCR. The sample has some 700,000 clones; about 90% are singletons. Sequencing was performed on memory CD8+ T cells from PBMCs. Subset of the sample: CD45RO+ cells pooled with CCR7-negative TemRA cells. These receptors all stem from a man aged 18 to 35 in good health. Some clones in this sample may be carry-over from other donors' samples.

The genes are TRBV5-1 and TRBJ2-7; no clear D gene. The CDR3 is 15 residues long. Trimming stripped 0 bases from V and 3 bases from J, with 13 bases between. Germline lookup yields CDR1 SGHRS and CDR2 YFSETQ. DNA for the CDR3: TGCGCCAGCAGCTTGGATCAGGTGAACAACTACGAGCAGTACTTC. Translation gives CASSLDQVNNYEQYF. Variable domain in full (rest from reference TRBV5-1 and TRBJ2-7): KAGVTQTPRYLIKTRGQQVTLSCSPISGHRSVSWYQQTPGQGLQFLFEYFSETQRNKGNFPGRFSGRQFSNSRSEMNVSTLELGDSALYLCASSLDQVNNYEQYFGPGTRLTVT.

The J gene is TRBJ1-1, the V gene TRBV5-4; D possibly corresponds to TRBD1 (5 bases). CDR3 length: 15 residues. Trimming pared 0 bases from V and 6 bases from J, leaving 15 bases between. In germline, CDR1 is SGHNT, CDR2 YYREEE (reference sequence). The CDR3 DNA reads TGTGCCAGCAGCTTGGTGCCAGGGAGTTTCGCTGAAGCTTTCTTT. It specifies CASSLVPGSFAEAFF.

V and J are TRBV7-9 and TRBJ1-2; D call uncertain. Germline CDR1 is SEHNR and CDR2 is FQNEAQ (reference sequence). The CDR3 contains 14 residues. V was clipped by 5 bases and J by 0 bases, with 10 bases between them. This CDR3 reads CASSPGRTNYGYTF. Written as DNA, the CDR3 is TGTGCCAGCAGCCCAGGACGGACTAACTATGGCTACACCTTC.

The chain recombines TRBV29-1 with TRBJ2-7; D not resolved. The CDR3 is 11 amino acids. Trimming removed 7 bases from V and 2 bases from J, with 9 bases in between. The germline V gene encodes CDR1 SQVTM and CDR2 ANQGSEA. DNA for the CDR3: TGCAGCGCCCTTGTCACCTACGAGCAGTACTTC. Translation: CSALVTYEQYF.

The chain has TRBV21-1 and TRBJ2-1; TRBD1 is taken as the D call from the table, unchecked against the DNA. TRBV21-1 is tagged as a pseudogene. The CDR3 extends over 17 amino acids. CDR3 DNA sequence: TGTGCCAGCAGCAAAGGGGGGCTTAGGAGCTCCTACAATGAGCAGTTCTTC. As protein: CASSKGGLRSSYNEQFF.

The rearrangement uses TRBV4-1 and TRBJ2-6; 7 nucleotides line up with TRBD1. The CDR3 covers 17 residues. J lost 0 bases, V lost 4 bases, and 6 bases had no gene match. The germline CDR1 and CDR2 sequences are MGHRA and YSYEKL. The CDR3 reads CASSPGQSPSGANVLTF. In DNA, the CDR3 is TGCGCCAGCAGCCCGGGACAGTCCCCCTCTGGGGCCAACGTCCTGACTTTC.

Comment on this clone: The sample carries other DNA sequences with the same CDR3. The chain uses TRBV7-6 and TRBJ2-7, with unresolved D. V lost 0 bases to trimming and J lost 4 bases, with 7 bases between them. The CDR3 is made up of 13 amino acids. Germline values: CDR1 SGHVS, CDR2 FNYEAQ. The CDR3 region is CASSLAGVYEQYF. The CDR3 nucleotides are TGTGCCAGCAGCTTAGCGGGCGTATACGAGCAGTACTTC.

The chain couples TRBV28 to TRBJ1-5; TRBD1 aligns across 7 bases. CDR1 is MDHEN, CDR2 SYDVKM, per germline. The CDR3 totals 15 residues. With 6 bases clipped from V and 3 bases from J, the junction kept 8 bases outside the gene matches. The DNA of the CDR3 is TGTGCCAGCAGGGCCGGGACAGCTTACAATCAGCCCCAGCATTTT. It specifies CASRAGTAYNQPQHF. The full variable domain, completed using reference TRBV28 and TRBJ1-5, is DVKVTQSSRYLVKRTGEKVFLECVQDMDHENMFWYRQDPGLGLRLIYFSYDVKMKEKGDIPEGYSVSREKKERFSLILESASTNQTSMYLCASRAGTAYNQPQHFGDGTRLSIL.

The chain links TRBV2 to TRBJ2-7; a possible D gene is TRBD1 (5 bases). The ends were cut back, 4 bases at V and 0 bases at J, with 10 bases in the middle. The CDR3 extends over 14 amino acids. Germline V CDR1 and CDR2: SNHLY, FYNNEI. The CDR3 region has the DNA TGTGCCAGCAGTGTGTCAGGGTTCTCCTACGAGCAGTACTTC. Amino acids: CASSVSGFSYEQYF.

V gene TRBV19 combines with J gene TRBJ2-7; D call uncertain. Germline V gene sequence: CDR1 LNHDA, CDR2 SQIVND (reference sequence). Deletions cut 3 bases from V and 5 bases from J, with 11 bases between. There are 13 residues in the CDR3. This chain's CDR3 is CASSIVHYHEQYF. The CDR3 DNA is TGTGCCAGTAGTATTGTACACTACCACGAGCAGTACTTC.

V and J are TRBV27 and TRBJ2-7; 8 bases are a match to TRBD1. Unmatched junction bases numbered 2, after V lost 10 bases and J lost 0 bases. This CDR3 has 12 residues. Germline CDR1 MNHEY, CDR2 SMNVEV (reference sequence). The CDR3 sequence: CATGTGSYEQYF. DNA of the CDR3: TGTGCCACCGGGACAGGCTCCTACGAGCAGTACTTC.

This rearrangement joins TRBV19 to TRBJ2-7, with a tentative D call TRBD2 (5 bases). Trimming shortened V by 5 bases and J by 3 bases, and 14 bases separated the two germline ends. Germline V gene sequence: CDR1 LNHDA, CDR2 SQIVND (reference sequence). The CDR3 is 14 residues long. The CDR3 bases are TGTGCCAGTAGTTTGGTTGTGGGAGACTACGAGCAGTACTTC. This codes for CASSLVVGDYEQYF.

J is TRBJ2-7 and V is TRBV15, with D uncertain. Germline CDR1 LNHNV, CDR2 YYDKDF (reference sequence). The V and J ends lost 4 bases and 5 bases respectively, with 15 bases between them. The CDR3 is 14 residues long. The CDR3 sequence is CATSIRSLRDEQYF. Here the CDR3 DNA reads TGTGCCACCAGCATCCGTTCCCTACGGGACGAGCAGTACTTC.

The CDR3 DNA reads TGTGCCAGCAGTTTAGACAGGGAGGTCGGCTACACCTTC. Residues: CASSLDREVGYTF. The chain joins TRBV28 to TRBJ1-2, with 7 positions matching TRBD1. V trimming: 2 bases; J trimming: 8 bases; junction bases outside the gene matches: 5. The CDR3 covers 13 residues. Germline assignment: CDR1 MDHEN and CDR2 SYDVKM.

The rearrangement uses TRBV6-5 and TRBJ1-2, with TRBD1 matching over 10 bases. Germline V gene data show CDR1 as MNHEY and CDR2 as SVGAGI. The CDR3 totals 16 residues. With 0 bases clipped from V and 6 bases from J, the junction kept 7 bases outside the gene matches. CDR3 sequence: CASSYSGTGAQNGYTF. CDR3 DNA sequence: TGTGCCAGCAGTTACTCCGGGACAGGGGCCCAAAATGGCTACACCTTC.

This chain uses TRBV4-3 with TRBJ2-3; 10 bases map to TRBD1. Germline CDR1 LGHNA, CDR2 YSLEER. Trimming cost V 1 base and J 2 bases; bases outside gene matches: 6. The CDR3 totals 17 residues. For the CDR3, the DNA is TGCGCCAGCAGCCAAGGAGGACAGGGGGGCCCCACAGATACGCAGTATTTT. Its protein product is CASSQGGQGGPTDTQYF.

The chain carries TRBV29-1 and TRBJ2-6, with TRBD2 identical over 8 bases. The CDR3 extends over 15 amino acids. Trimming removed 1 base from V and 2 bases from J; junction bases left unmatched: 1. Looked up from germline, CDR1 is SQVTM and CDR2 is ANQGSEA. The CDR3 spells CSVEGGLAGANVLTF. As DNA, the CDR3 is TGCAGCGTTGAAGGGGGACTAGCTGGGGCCAACGTCCTGACTTTC.

V is TRBV6-5 and J is TRBJ2-2; 7 nucleotides line up with TRBD1. Trimming at V came to 7 bases and at J to 7 bases, leaving 12 bases not matched to a gene. Germline CDR1 is MNHEY and CDR2 is SVGAGI. This CDR3 is built from 15 residues. CDR3 sequence: CASTTLRGFGGELFF. The CDR3 nucleotides are TGTGCCAGCACCACACTCAGGGGGTTTGGCGGGGAGCTGTTTTTT.

The chain uses TRBV13 and TRBJ2-1; weak D call: TRBD2 (5 bases). Trimming pared 1 base from V and 6 bases from J, leaving 10 bases between. The CDR3 contains 14 residues. The germline V gene encodes CDR1 PRHDT and CDR2 FYEKMQ (reference sequence). For the CDR3, the DNA is TGTGCCAGCAGCTTAGTGGGGAGTCGCAATGAGCAGTTCTTC. Translating it yields CASSLVGSRNEQFF. Full variable domain (missing parts from reference TRBV13 and TRBJ2-1): AAGVIQSPRHLIKEKRETATLKCYPIPRHDTVYWYQQGPGQDPQFLISFYEKMQSDKGSIPDRFSAQQFSDYHSELNMSSLELGDSALYFCASSLVGSRNEQFFGPGTRLTVL.

The V and J genes are TRBV6-5 and TRBJ2-1; D unclear. Trimming removed 6 bases from V and 7 bases from J, with 10 bases in between. Germline V gene data show CDR1 as MNHEY and CDR2 as SVGAGI. CDR3 size: 12 residues. This CDR3 reads CASSLSRNEQFF. The CDR3 coding sequence is TGTGCCAGCAGCCTTAGTCGGAATGAGCAGTTCTTC.

Note on this clone: Sequence at one end of the junction differs from germline and may be a read error. This chain links TRBV6-1 with TRBJ1-1; D ambiguous. This CDR3 comprises 14 residues. Germline V lookup: CDR1 MNHNS, CDR2 SASEGT. The CDR3 DNA is TGTGCCAGCAGAGAAGGACGGGAGGCAGCCACAGCTTTCTTT. It specifies CASREGREAATAFF.

CDR3 residues: CASRTGTHNEQFF. In DNA, the CDR3 is TGTGCCAGTCGGACAGGGACCCACAATGAGCAGTTCTTC. The chain recombines TRBV28 with TRBJ2-1; 8 positions agree with TRBD1. V was pared by 9 bases and J by 5 bases, with 6 bases of the junction left unmatched. The V gene's germline CDR1 is MDHEN and CDR2 SYDVKM. The CDR3 loop spans 13 amino acids.

The chain uses TRBV27 and TRBJ2-7; D gene unclear. The germline V gene has CDR1 MNHEY and CDR2 SMNVEV (reference sequence). V gave up 2 bases and J gave up 4 bases, with 9 bases separating them. The length of the CDR3 is 13 residues. The CDR3 is CASSLRTQYEQYF. In DNA, the CDR3 is TGTGCCAGCAGTTTACGCACACAATACGAGCAGTACTTC.

Of note for this clone: Other DNA sequences from this sample encode an identical CDR3 as well. The CDR3 sequence: CASSLGGANYGYTF. The CDR3 DNA is TGTGCCAGCAGCTTAGGGGGCGCAAACTATGGCTACACCTTC. The rearrangement uses TRBV5-6 and TRBJ1-2, with 7 bases fitting TRBD1. This CDR3 is 14 amino acids long. With V trimmed by 2 bases and J by 2 bases, 3 bases remained unmatched. Germline V gene lookup returns CDR1 SGHDT and CDR2 YYEEEE.

This clone showed up just a few times. J is TRBJ1-2 and V is TRBV6-5, with D perhaps TRBD1 (5 bases). The CDR3 spans 15 residues. Germline V gene data show CDR1 as MNHEY and CDR2 as SVGAGI. V was trimmed by 0 bases and J by 1 base, leaving 9 bases between them. CDR3 sequence (DNA): TGTGCCAGCAGTTACTCGCGGGGACTTAACTATGGCTACACCTTC. This encodes CASSYSRGLNYGYTF.

This clone has a single count. The chain links TRBV7-6 to TRBJ2-3; TRBD2 agrees at 7 bases. CDR1 is SGHVS, CDR2 FNYEAQ, per germline. Trimming cost V 5 bases and J 0 bases; bases outside gene matches: 5. The CDR3 is 15 residues long. As DNA, the CDR3 is TGTGCCAGCAGCCCGCTAGCGGCTAGCACAGATACGCAGTATTTT. It specifies CASSPLAASTDTQYF.

This clone was picked up a small number of times. The chain has TRBV10-3 and TRBJ1-3; D is unresolved. The CDR3 contains 15 residues. The ends were cut back, 6 bases at V and 0 bases at J, with 12 bases in the middle. The germline V gene encodes CDR1 ENHRY and CDR2 SYGVKD. This CDR3 reads CAISLDGYSGNTIYF. The DNA of the CDR3 is TGTGCCATCAGCTTGGACGGCTACTCTGGAAACACCATATATTTT.

This chain joins TRBV5-1 and TRBJ2-5; tentatively, D is TRBD2 (7 bases). With 6 bases removed from V and 5 bases from J, the gap between germline ends came to 20 bases. The CDR3 has 15 amino acids. Germline V gene sequence: CDR1 SGHRS, CDR2 YFSETQ. The CDR3 nucleotides read TGCGCCAGCACCCCCGACGGGGGGCGCGTGGAGACCCAGTACTTC. Protein: CASTPDGGRVETQYF.

This sequence joins TRBV5-1 and TRBJ1-2; no clear D gene. The V gene lost 9 bases and the J gene lost 7 bases, with 22 bases spanning the gap. CDR3 length: 14 amino acids. Germline V gives CDR1 SGHRS, CDR2 YFSETQ. CDR3 protein: CATHLRPDVGGYTF. In DNA, the CDR3 is TGCGCCACCCACCTAAGGCCGGACGTAGGTGGCTACACCTTC.

The V call is TRBV27, the J call TRBJ2-2; the D is unclear. The CDR3 has 15 amino acids. Trimming removed 8 bases from V and 3 bases from J, with 16 bases in between. The germline gives CDR1 MNHEY, CDR2 SMNVEV (reference sequence). The CDR3 sequence: CASRRNRKDTGELFF. The CDR3, as DNA: TGTGCCAGCCGACGCAACCGGAAGGACACCGGGGAGCTGTTTTTT.

V is TRBV29-1 and J is TRBJ1-5, with 7 nucleotides matching TRBD1. CDR1 SQVTM and CDR2 ANQGSEA come from the germline V gene. The CDR3 loop spans 14 amino acids. Trimming at V came to 5 bases and at J to 6 bases, leaving 10 bases not matched to a gene. CDR3 loop: CSVSLQGVGQPQHF. CDR3 DNA sequence: TGCAGCGTTTCACTTCAGGGGGTGGGTCAGCCCCAGCATTTT.

This clone was counted between two and nine times. V gene TRBV29-1 combines with J gene TRBJ1-1, with D perhaps matching TRBD1 (5 bases). Looked up from germline, CDR1 is SQVTM and CDR2 is ANQGSEA. There are 12 residues in the CDR3. Trimming took off 7 bases at V and 1 base at J, with 10 bases between the two ends. The CDR3 reads CSALGGNTEAFF. In DNA form, the CDR3 reads TGCAGCGCCCTTGGGGGGAACACTGAAGCTTTCTTT.